This entry is about one T cell receptor beta chain. The antigen remains undetermined. These data originate in a study of Ad26.COV2.S vaccination and SARS-CoV-2 variants. Across the whole study: Sample donor was a member of the COV1001 Ad26.COV2.S trial arm.

Study conclusions and caveats: Estimates derived from TCR breadth and depth analyses may have underestimated total T cell responses. Relative to placebo recipients, vaccine recipients exhibited elevated spike-specific TCR breadth. In vaccinated individuals, spike-specific CD8+ and CD4+ T cell responses reportedly displayed substantial breadth.

Between the trimmed V and J ends, which lost 1 base and 2 bases, there was a span of 14 bases. Germline CDR1 SGHVS, CDR2 FNYEAQ. The CDR3 is made up of 16 amino acids. The table came from immunoSEQ multiplex PCR; TCRdb's copy has only in-frame clones and leaves some out. The data hold some 450,000 clones, with 90% observed a single time. Treatment here: 15 to 20 received Ad26.COV2.S at low or high dose, single or two shots; roughly 5 received placebo; per-sample allocation not given. The study sampled participants on day 63 after the first vaccine or placebo injection. The receptor comes from a person aged 18-65 years who received the Ad26.COV2.S COVID-19 vaccine or a placebo. Sample: peripheral blood, taken in a trial of Ad26.COV2.S vaccine versus placebo. The chain links TRBV7-6 to TRBJ2-5; a possible D gene is TRBD2 (6 bases). As DNA, the CDR3 is TGTGCCAGCAGCTTAGGGGACTGGGGGACTCAAGAGACCCAGTACTTC. Its translation is CASSLGDWGTQETQYF.